The rows below give T cell receptor beta chains drawn from one sample of a study of blood T cell repertoires in COVID-19. Using immunoSEQ multiplex PCR, the repertoire was profiled, and TCRdb retains in-frame clones only, with some absent. The top ten hold 8% to 9% of the sample, which has about 68,000 clones, 84% seen once. The sample taken for sequencing was peripheral blood. The receptors were gathered from a man aged 45-65 years with active COVID-19. CDR3s include the opening cysteine and the closing phenylalanine or tryptophan. Each record gives: V gene, CDR3 protein.

TRBV6-4,CASSELGGGAYNEQFF
TRBV6-5,CASRSGGENQETQYF
TRBV7-2,CASSPGTLKNIQYF
TRBV5-1,CASTLEAGAGEQFF
TRBV7-2,CASSFQTDTQYF
TRBV2,CASSEWAGDEQYF
TRBV19,CASSLAGTGETQYF
TRBV5-6,CASTQGGRGTDTQYF
TRBV6-2/TRBV6-3,CASSYSGHGNTEAFF
TRBV19,CASSTAGRAGSYEQYF
TRBV7-9,CASSFRSGTATYEQYF
TRBV11-2,CASSSGTSGPYEQYF
TRBV4-1,CASSQDRVAGEQYF
TRBV7-9,CASSPSQIAGGNNEQFF
TRBV5-5,CASSLRLAGVEQYF
TRBV3-1/TRBV3-2,CASSPPRDSSGNTIYF
TRBV6-5,CASREGQGGDTQYF
TRBV5-5,CASSTNTQQGVGTEAFF
TRBV5-1,CASSSEGQMRGYTF
TRBV7-2,CASSLAEMVGTRAYEQYF
TRBV5-3,CARSLSGQGKKRNQPQHF
TRBV9,CASNHPGDGANVLTF
TRBV12-3/TRBV12-4,CASSLGAAYEQYF
TRBV7-9,CASSLGEHQPQHF
TRBV7-9,CASSLGRTGSSPLHF
TRBV7-2,CASSLNRGNSPLHF
TRBV2,CASRPGGPTGELFF
TRBV30,CAWSITGGMSPLHF
TRBV5-4,CASSQDGSYGYTF
TRBV7-9,CASSLGSEQFF
TRBV29-1,CSGTSGTQYF
TRBV3-1/TRBV3-2,CASSQDRASGDSYNEQFF
TRBV4-1,CASSHDEWAPETQYF
TRBV18,CASSPSLIGTGPNTEAFF
TRBV5-4,CASSPGRGQPQHF
TRBV19,CASKLAGDTGELFF
TRBV25-1,CASSEYTGYNQETQYF
TRBV2,CAAPGIRGTATSTDTQYF
TRBV9,CASSDLGQGAINIQYF
TRBV2,CASCRDLTYEQYF
TRBV5-1,CASSWDFPTDTQYF
TRBV19,CASQGATAYTEAFF